The 31 T cell receptor beta chains listed next were all sequenced from one sample in a study of spatial heterogeneity in lung cancer. Documented time point: blood at routine non-recurrence follow-up after resection. Sequencing was performed on whole RNA extracted from tumor and nontumor lung tissue, or from frozen PBMC, and the material was left unsorted. From the 5' RACE reads, TCRdb called clonotypes with MiXCR, one entry per CDR3 protein. The sample comprises tens of thousands of distinct CDR3 sequences, less than 9% of which are singletons, and less than 45% rests with the top ten. Sequenced here: PBMCs, sampled at follow-up. The receptors shown here come from a female donor with early-stage non-small cell lung cancer.

This clonotype has ten or more counts. The chain combines TRBV28 with TRBJ1-6; D possibly corresponds to TRBD1 (6 bases). Germline-derived CDR1 and CDR2 are MDHEN and SYDVKM. This CDR3 comprises 14 residues. The V and J ends lost 5 bases and 8 bases respectively, with 13 bases between them. The DNA for the CDR3 is TGTGCCAGCAGTGACGACAGGCCATATTCACCCCTCCACTTT. Translating it yields CASSDDRPYSPLHF. Drawing the rest from reference TRBV28 and TRBJ1-6, the complete variable domain is DVKVTQSSRYLVKRTGEKVFLECVQDMDHENMFWYRQDPGLGLRLIYFSYDVKMKEKGDIPEGYSVSREKKERFSLILESASTNQTSMYLCASSDDRPYSPLHFGNGTRLTVT.

This clonotype was counted at least ten times. The chain carries TRBV9 and TRBJ2-1; possible D gene TRBD2, 5 bases. This CDR3 has 15 amino acids. Germline V gene lookup returns CDR1 SGDLS and CDR2 YYNGEE. V lost 10 bases and J lost 7, with 24 bases in between. CDR3 nucleotides: TGTGCCTCCCACGAGGCTGGCGGGCCCACGAATGAGCAGTTCTTC. Its protein is CASHEAGGPTNEQFF.

The chain uses TRBV12-5 and TRBJ2-3; 14 nucleotides align to TRBD2. CDR3 length: 16 amino acids. After removal of 4 bases from V and 4 bases from J, the junction contained 4 bases not matched to a gene. The germline gives CDR1 LGHNT, CDR2 FRNRAP. The CDR3 here is CASGSRTSGGSDTQYF. The CDR3 DNA sequence: TGTGCTAGTGGTTCACGGACTAGCGGGGGGTCAGATACGCAGTATTTT.

This CDR3 is CASSELSFGTYNEQFF. The CDR3 region has the DNA TGTGCCAGCAGTGAATTGAGTTTCGGGACGTACAATGAGCAGTTCTTC. This chain uses TRBV25-1 with TRBJ2-1; the D gene could be TRBD1 or TRBD2 (5 bases each). This CDR3 has 16 amino acids. V lost 1 base and J 4 bases, leaving 14 bases between the germline ends. Looked up from germline, CDR1 is MGHDK and CDR2 is SYGVNS.

This clonotype appeared many times. The genes are TRBV2 and TRBJ2-5, with D possibly matching TRBD2 (6 bases). Germline CDR1 SNHLY, CDR2 FYNNEI. V was cut by 4 bases and J by 1 base, with 7 bases left in between. This CDR3 has 13 amino acids. In DNA form, the CDR3 reads TGTGCCAGCAGTGTAGCGGTCCAAGAGACCCAGTACTTC. Its protein is CASSVAVQETQYF.

In its sample, this clonotype was seen many times. This CDR3 reads CASSLIAGGLWGSNEQFF. The CDR3 DNA follows: TGTGCCAGCAGCTTGATAGCGGGGGGCCTCTGGGGGTCCAATGAGCAGTTCTTC. The rearrangement uses TRBV5-4 and TRBJ2-1, with 10 nucleotides matching TRBD2. CDR3 length: 18 residues. The germline gives CDR1 SGHNT, CDR2 YYREEE (reference sequence). V dropped 1 base and J dropped 6; count of bases not matched to a gene: 13.

This clonotype appeared a few times. One end of the junction fails to match germline, which may point to a read error. V gene TRBV25-1 combines with J gene TRBJ1-1; perhaps TRBD1 as D (5 bases). Per the germline V gene, CDR1 is MGHDK and CDR2 is SYGVNS. The CDR3 is 8 residues long. CDR3 in amino acids: CASRGRWF. Here the CDR3 DNA reads TGTGCCAGCAGGGGACGGTGGTTT. Full variable domain (remainder filled in from reference TRBV25-1 and TRBJ1-1): EADIYQTPRYLVIGTGKKITLECSQTMGHDKMYWYQQDPGMELHLIHYSYGVNSTEKGDLSSESTVSRIRTEHFPLTLESARPSHTSQYLCASRGRWFGQGTRLTVV.

In this sample, this clonotype turned up many times. This chain connects TRBV4-3 to TRBJ2-2, with D unclear. CDR3 length equals 14 residues. Germline CDR1 LGHNA, CDR2 YSLEER. Trimming removed 5 bases at V and 6 bases at J, with 13 bases between. CDR3: CASSIALAPGELFF. For the CDR3, the DNA is TGCGCCAGCAGCATCGCCCTGGCCCCCGGGGAGCTGTTTTTT.

This clonotype occurred a few times. V is TRBV11-2 and J is TRBJ2-5; 8 bases fit TRBD1. The ends lost 8 bases at V and 3 bases at J; junction bases unmatched: 5. Germline CDR1 is SGHAT and CDR2 is FQNNGV. The CDR3 has 13 residues. The CDR3 protein is CASSRDRKETQYF. The DNA for the CDR3 is TGTGCCAGCTCCCGGGACAGGAAAGAGACCCAGTACTTC.

This clonotype occurred a few times. The genes are TRBV6-2 or TRBV6-3 and TRBJ1-5; TRBD1 is a possible D gene (5 bases). This CDR3 has 16 amino acids. From germline, CDR1 is MNHEY and CDR2 SVGEGT. Trimming cost V 3 bases and J 10 bases, with 22 bases left between them. In DNA form, the CDR3 reads TGTGCCAGCAGTTATGGGGCCGGACCGCTTTCGAGCCCCCAGCATTTT. Translated: CASSYGAGPLSSPQHF.

This clonotype was counted many times. CDR3 amino acids: CASSLDRARAFF. For the CDR3, the DNA is TGTGCCAGCAGCTTAGACCGGGCCCGAGCTTTCTTT. The V call is TRBV7-2, the J call TRBJ1-1; D is unresolved. Trimming shortened V by 1 base and J by 10 bases, and 10 bases separated the two germline ends. The length of the CDR3 is 12 residues. Per germline, CDR1 SGHTA and CDR2 FQGNSA.

This clonotype was observed many times. The gene calls are TRBV4-3 and TRBJ2-3; D may be TRBD2 (7 bases). This CDR3 is 16 amino acids long. V dropped 6 bases and J dropped 4 bases, with 20 bases sitting between them. Germline V gene data show CDR1 as LGHNA and CDR2 as YSLEER. Here the CDR3 reads CASSRGGALAADTQYF. In DNA form, the CDR3 reads TGCGCCAGCAGTCGAGGGGGGGCGCTTGCGGCAGATACGCAGTATTTT.

In regard to this clonotype: This may be a read error, as it is one base from a much larger clone. The gene calls are TRBV2 and TRBJ1-2, with no clear D. CDR3 length equals 12 residues. Germline CDR1 and CDR2: SNHLY and FYNNEI. CDR3 region: CASRSQLYDYTF. CDR3 sequence (DNA): TGTGCCAGCAGGTCTCAGCTCTATGACTACACCTTC.

This clonotype appeared a few times. The CDR3 nucleotides are TGTGCCAGCTCTAGAGAATCCGAGCAGTACTTC. It encodes CASSRESEQYF. The gene calls are TRBV7-9 and TRBJ2-7; no firm D call. Trimming took off 8 bases at V and 6 bases at J, with 11 bases between the two ends. Germline V gene lookup returns CDR1 SEHNR and CDR2 FQNEAQ (reference sequence). There are 11 residues in the CDR3.

This clonotype was seen only a few times. This chain links TRBV20-1 with TRBJ1-6; the match to TRBD1 covers 11 bases. CDR3 length: 15 residues. Germline V gene lookup returns CDR1 DFQATT and CDR2 SNEGSKA (reference sequence). Trimming at V came to 1 base and at J to 8 bases, leaving 4 bases not matched to a gene. CDR3 nucleotides: TGCAGTGCTAGAGGTGGACAGGGGGCACATTCACCCCTCCACTTT. As protein: CSARGGQGAHSPLHF.

In its sample, this clonotype was seen a few times. This sequence joins TRBV28 and TRBJ1-1; D might be TRBD1 (5 bases). Germline loops: CDR1 MDHEN, CDR2 SYDVKM. The CDR3 is made up of 16 amino acids. V lost 5 bases to trimming and J lost 2 bases, with 18 bases between them. The CDR3 protein is CASSPPPGRSNTEAFF. CDR3 nucleotides: TGTGCCAGCAGTCCCCCTCCGGGACGGTCCAACACTGAAGCTTTCTTT.

This clonotype was picked up many times. The rearrangement uses TRBV7-9 and TRBJ2-3; unclear D gene. Germline V lookup: CDR1 SEHNR, CDR2 FQNEAQ (reference sequence). The CDR3 contains 12 residues. Trimming removed 5 bases from V and 6 bases from J, with 9 bases in between. For the CDR3, the DNA is TGTGCCAGCAGCCGCACCGGGGATACGCAGTATTTT. Amino acid sequence: CASSRTGDTQYF. Filled out from reference TRBV7-9 and TRBJ2-3, the complete variable domain reads DTGVSQNPRHKITKRGQNVTFRCDPISEHNRLYWYRQTLGQGPEFLTYFQNEAQLEKSRLLSDRFSAERPKGSFSTLEIQRTEQGDSAMYLCASSRTGDTQYFGPGTRLTVL.

The sample holds many counts of this clonotype. The chain joins TRBV2 to TRBJ2-3, with 7 bases matching TRBD2. The V and J ends lost 1 base and 1 base, in that order; junction bases with no gene match: 2. Germline V gene sequence: CDR1 SNHLY, CDR2 FYNNEI. This CDR3 comprises 15 residues. CDR3 DNA sequence: TGTGCCAGCAGTGAAGGCCTAGCGGGCACAGATACGCAGTATTTT. Translating gives CASSEGLAGTDTQYF.

The table lists this clonotype with many counts. The chain employs TRBV7-2 and TRBJ1-1; D remains ambiguous. V was shortened by 5 bases and J by 10 bases, with 14 bases between the two germline ends. Germline V lookup: CDR1 SGHTA, CDR2 FQGNSA. The CDR3 covers 12 residues. In DNA form, the CDR3 reads TGTGCCAGCAGCCAGGATGGTCGGAGAGCTTTCTTT. Its translation is CASSQDGRRAFF.

This clonotype was counted many times. This chain uses TRBV6-5 with TRBJ1-1; tentatively, D is TRBD1 (5 bases). In germline, CDR1 is MNHEY, CDR2 SVGAGI. The germline V and J ends were trimmed by 7 bases and 11 bases, with 29 bases remaining between them. CDR3 length: 16 amino acids. CDR3 coding DNA: TGTGCCAGCACCCCCCAAAGTCGGTCAGGGAACAAGCGCGCTTTCTTT. Translation: CASTPQSRSGNKRAFF.

As for this clonotype: This CDR3 fails to terminate in the conserved phenylalanine or tryptophan, so it likely reflects a read error. The J gene is TRBJ2-1, the V gene TRBV7-3; 8 bases line up with TRBD2. Germline CDR1 and CDR2: SGHTA and FQGTGA. J gave up 1 base and V 0 bases, and 2 bases lay outside the gene matches. The CDR3 length is 16 residues. As DNA, the CDR3 is TGTGCCAGCAGCTTAACACTAGCGGCGTCCTACAATGAGCAGTTCTCC. As protein: CASSLTLAASYNEQFS.

This clonotype was recorded many times. The CDR3 sequence: CASSTTGREQFF. CDR3 bases: TGTGCCAGCAGTACCACTGGACGTGAGCAGTTCTTC. This chain joins TRBV11-2 and TRBJ2-1; the D is unclear. The CDR3 covers 12 residues. The V gene's germline CDR1 is SGHAT and CDR2 FQNNGV. Trimming cost V 6 bases and J 9 bases, with 12 bases left between them.

The chain is built from TRBV7-9 and TRBJ2-3; 10 positions agree with TRBD1. With 4 bases clipped from V and 3 bases from J, the junction kept 13 bases outside the gene matches. CDR1 and CDR2 from the germline V gene are SEHNR and FQNEAQ (reference sequence). The CDR3 is 18 residues long. The CDR3: CASSSTGDRGLITDTQYF. The CDR3 nucleotides are TGTGCCAGCAGCTCTACAGGGGACAGGGGTTTAATAACAGATACGCAGTATTTT.

This clonotype was seen at least ten times. The chain uses TRBV7-8 and TRBJ1-6; TRBD1 aligns across 7 bases. The CDR3 totals 20 residues. Germline trimming cut 1 base from V and 0 bases from J; bases unmatched to any gene: 12. CDR1 is SGHVS, CDR2 FQNEAQ, per germline. In nucleotides, the CDR3 is TGTGCCAGCAGCTTAGTAGGGGGCCCTACAGAAGACTCCTATAATTCACCCCTCCACTTT. Protein product: CASSLVGGPTEDSYNSPLHF.

The chain joins TRBV30 to TRBJ1-3; TRBD1 aligns across 7 bases. This CDR3 has 15 residues. Germline lookup yields CDR1 GTSNPN and CDR2 SVGIG (reference sequence). Trimming at V came to 1 base and at J to 0 bases, leaving 3 bases not matched to a gene. CDR3 loop: CAWSAGTVSGNTIYF. The CDR3 DNA reads TGTGCCTGGAGTGCCGGGACAGTCTCTGGAAACACCATATATTTT.

This clonotype was recorded many times. The chain carries TRBV6-2 or TRBV6-3 and TRBJ1-2, with no clear D. Trimming removed 2 bases from V and 2 bases from J, with 3 bases in between. The CDR3 contains 12 residues. Germline assignment: CDR1 MNHEY and CDR2 SVGEGT. CDR3 DNA sequence: TGTGCCAGCAGTTACGGAAACTATGGCTACACCTTC. Translated: CASSYGNYGYTF.

This clonotype was seen more than once but under ten times. The chain combines TRBV18 with TRBJ2-3; 8 bases agree with TRBD1. Unmatched junction bases numbered 5, after V lost 4 bases and J lost 2 bases. The CDR3 has 15 amino acids. Germline CDR1 reads KGHSH; CDR2 reads LQKENI. The CDR3 loop is CASSLRTGYTDTQYF. DNA for the CDR3: TGTGCCAGCTCACTACGGACAGGGTACACAGATACGCAGTATTTT. The whole variable domain, remainder taken from reference TRBV18 and TRBJ2-3, is NAGVMQNPRHLVRRRGQEARLRCSPMKGHSHVYWYRQLPEEGLKFMVYLQKENIIDESGMPKERFSAEFPKEGPSILRIQQVVRGDSAAYFCASSLRTGYTDTQYFGPGTRLTVL.

V gene TRBV6-1 combines with J gene TRBJ2-5, with D possibly TRBD1 on 6 matching bases. Trimming removed 0 bases from V and 7 bases from J, with 15 bases in between. The CDR3 spans 15 residues. Germline V lookup: CDR1 MNHNS, CDR2 SASEGT. The CDR3 nucleotides read TGTGCCAGCAGTGAAGCGCTAGGGGGTGGCGGGACCCAGTACTTC. Translation gives CASSEALGGGGTQYF.

This sequence joins TRBV5-1 and TRBJ2-3, with TRBD2 identical over 13 bases. Germline CDR1 reads SGHRS; CDR2 reads YFSETQ. The CDR3 contains 20 residues. The trim removed 4 bases at V and 0 bases at J, leaving 14 bases unmatched. The CDR3 spells CASSGFGTSGVALSTDTQYF. CDR3 coding DNA: TGCGCCAGCAGCGGCTTTGGGACTAGCGGGGTCGCCCTTAGCACAGATACGCAGTATTTT.

The sample holds many counts of this clonotype. This chain links TRBV29-1 with TRBJ1-3; D remains ambiguous. The germline gives CDR1 SQVTM, CDR2 ANQGSEA. The germline V and J ends were trimmed by 4 bases and 5 bases, with 12 bases remaining between them. CDR3 size: 13 residues. The CDR3 coding sequence is TGCAGCGTTGCCCGGGTCCGGCGAAACACCATATATTTT. Translating it yields CSVARVRRNTIYF.

This clonotype has at least ten counts. This chain joins TRBV7-2 and TRBJ2-1, with 8 bases lining up with TRBD2. Germline CDR1 is SGHTA and CDR2 is FQGNSA. The CDR3 sequence is 17 residues long. V gave up 1 base and J gave up 4 bases; unmatched junction bases: 9. DNA of the CDR3: TGTGCCAGCAGCTTAGAGCGCGGGGGGCTGAATTACAATGAGCAGTTCTTC. Its translation is CASSLERGGLNYNEQFF.